Included here is one T cell receptor beta chain sequence, with context. The CDR3 is 15 residues long. J gave up 10 bases and V 5 bases, and 13 bases lay outside the gene matches. Germline-derived CDR1 and CDR2 are SEHNR and FQNEAQ (reference sequence). The data are from a study of T cell changes during pregnancy in multiple sclerosis. Libraries were prepared by immunoSEQ multiplex PCR; TCRdb keeps only in-frame clonotypes and omits some of them. The data contain tens of thousands of clones, 90% of them seen just once; the ten biggest clones take up approximately 2%. Sequencing used peripheral blood, obtained in the second trimester of pregnancy. The TCR sequence derives from a female donor in good health, enrolled as a control in a pregnancy study. This chain connects TRBV7-9 to TRBJ2-7, with TRBD1 matching 11 bases. The CDR3 spells CASSEPSDRGLEQYF. The DNA of the CDR3 is TGTGCCAGCAGCGAGCCCTCGGACAGGGGGCTCGAACAGTACTTC.